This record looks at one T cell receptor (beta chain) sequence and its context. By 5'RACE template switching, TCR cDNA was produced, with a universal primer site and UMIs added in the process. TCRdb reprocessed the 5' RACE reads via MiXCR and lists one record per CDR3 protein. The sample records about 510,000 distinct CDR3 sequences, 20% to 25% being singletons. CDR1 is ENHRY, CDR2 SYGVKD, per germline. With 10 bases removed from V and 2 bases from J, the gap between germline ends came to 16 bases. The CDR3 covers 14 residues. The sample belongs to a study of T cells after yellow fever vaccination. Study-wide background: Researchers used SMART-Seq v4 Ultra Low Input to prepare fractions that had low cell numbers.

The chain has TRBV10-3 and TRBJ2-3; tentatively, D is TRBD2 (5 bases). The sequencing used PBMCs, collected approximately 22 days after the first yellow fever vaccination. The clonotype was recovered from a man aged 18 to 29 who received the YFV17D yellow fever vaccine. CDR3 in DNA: TGTGCCACCGGAGGTCCCCAGAACACAGATACGCAGTATTTT. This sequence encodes CATGGPQNTDTQYF.